These T cell receptor beta chains were read from a single sample in a study of blood T cell repertoires in COVID-19. Assay: immunoSEQ multiplex PCR; the TCRdb copy retains only in-frame clones and omits some. The data contain a few hundred thousand clones, roughly four fifths of them seen just once; the ten biggest clones take up over 4%. The sequenced sample was PBMCs or T cells enriched from blood (not recorded which). These receptors came from a man between 25 and 39 years old with acute COVID-19. Both conserved end residues are part of each CDR3. A D gene is named only where the DNA matches it firmly. Only some rows state a clone size, as once, few, many or a class for expanded clones.

V	J	D	size	CDR3	DNA
TRBV12-3/TRBV12-4	TRBJ1-2	NA	NA	CASSFSGYGYTF	TGTGCCAGCAGTTTTTCCGGCTATGGCTACACCTTC
TRBV7-6	TRBJ1-2	TRBD1	NA	CASSFPTGDGYTF	TGTGCCAGCAGCTTTCCTACAGGGGATGGCTACACCTTC
TRBV28	TRBJ1-5	NA	once	CASRTPGGQPQHF	TGTGCCAGTAGGACGCCGGGGGGCCAGCCCCAGCATTTT
TRBV30	TRBJ1-6	NA	NA	CAWSVIQGSLYNSPLHF	TGTGCCTGGAGTGTAATCCAGGGGTCTCTTTATAATTCACCCCTCCACTTT
TRBV19	TRBJ1-3	NA	NA	CASSISPPGFSGNTIYF	TGTGCCAGTAGTATATCCCCCCCAGGCTTCTCTGGAAACACCATATATTTT
TRBV25-1	TRBJ2-5	TRBD2	NA	CASSGSGGLLTQYF	TGTGCCAGCAGTGGAAGCGGGGGGTTGCTGACCCAGTACTTC
TRBV28	TRBJ1-4	NA	few	CASSLWDSNEKLFF	TGTGCCAGCAGTTTATGGGACAGTAATGAAAAACTGTTTTTT
TRBV5-1	TRBJ2-5	TRBD2	NA	CASSLGGGAEETQYF	TGCGCCAGCAGCTTGGGCGGGGGGGCCGAAGAGACCCAGTACTTC
TRBV6-2/TRBV6-3	TRBJ1-3	NA	NA	CASSYSDKSGNTIYF	TGTGCCAGCAGTTACTCGGACAAGTCTGGAAACACCATATATTTT
TRBV10-2	TRBJ1-2	TRBD1	NA	CASSENRGDAYGYTF	TGCGCCAGCAGTGAGAACAGGGGGGATGCCTATGGCTACACCTTC
TRBV24-1	TRBJ1-5	NA	NA	CATSEAGYSNQPQHF	TGTGCCACCAGTGAAGCAGGGTATAGCAATCAGCCCCAGCATTTT
TRBV12-3/TRBV12-4	TRBJ2-5	NA	NA	CASRQQETQYF	TGTGCCAGCAGACAACAAGAGACCCAGTACTTC
TRBV5-1	TRBJ1-1	NA	NA	CASSLVVGGNTEAFF	TGCGCCAGCAGCTTGGTCGTAGGGGGGAACACTGAAGCTTTCTTT
TRBV11-1	TRBJ2-4	NA	NA	CASSSGGGAKNIQYF	TGTGCCAGCAGCTCCGGGGGAGGAGCCAAAAACATTCAGTACTTC
TRBV11-3	TRBJ2-2	NA	NA	CASSLMPGPGELFF	TGTGCCAGCAGCTTAATGCCTGGGCCCGGGGAGCTGTTTTTT
TRBV19	TRBJ1-2	TRBD1	NA	CASSIDPQGYYGYTF	TGTGCCAGTAGTATAGATCCACAGGGGTACTATGGCTACACCTTC
TRBV24-1	TRBJ1-2	NA	NA	CATSGGYGYTF	TGTGCCACCAGTGGCGGTTATGGCTACACCTTC
TRBV7-9	TRBJ1-2	TRBD1	NA	CASSPDRGEDGYTF	TGTGCCAGCAGCCCCGACAGGGGGGAAGATGGCTACACCTTC
TRBV28	TRBJ1-5	NA	NA	CASALEGYQPQHF	TGTGCCAGCGCTTTGGAGGGGTATCAGCCCCAGCATTTT
TRBV11-3	TRBJ1-2	NA	NA	CASSRGSLYGYTF	TGTGCCAGCAGCCGCGGCTCGTTATATGGCTACACCTTC
TRBV3-1/TRBV3-2	TRBJ2-2	NA	NA	CASRRQERANTGELFF	TGTGCCAGCAGGCGACAGGAGAGAGCGAACACCGGGGAGCTGTTTTTT
TRBV3-1/TRBV3-2	TRBJ2-1	TRBD2	NA	CASSPLLAGVLNEQFF	TGTGCCAGCAGCCCTCTCTTGGCGGGAGTTCTCAATGAGCAGTTCTTC
TRBV4-2	TRBJ2-1	TRBD2	NA	CASSQDAGGPYNEQFF	TGTGCCAGCAGCCAAGATGCGGGGGGGCCCTACAATGAGCAGTTCTTC
TRBV5-4	TRBJ1-1	NA	NA	CASSFNSMNTEAFF	TGTGCCAGCAGCTTCAATTCCATGAACACTGAAGCTTTCTTT
TRBV24-1	TRBJ1-6	NA	few	CATSEPGNSPLHF	TGTGCCACCAGTGAACCGGGTAATTCACCCCTCCACTTT
TRBV11-1	TRBJ2-1	TRBD2	NA	CASSPTSGHGEQFF	TGTGCCAGCAGCCCAACTAGCGGCCACGGGGAGCAGTTCTTC
TRBV21-1	TRBJ1-5	NA	few	CASSKRDLTGGCNQPQHF	TGTGCCAGCAGCAAAAGGGATCTAACAGGGGGATGCAATCAGCCCCAGCATTTT
TRBV27	TRBJ2-1	NA	NA	CASSFLGGARYNEQFF	TGTGCCAGCAGTTTTTTAGGGGGGGCTAGGTACAATGAGCAGTTCTTC
TRBV28	TRBJ1-2	NA	many	CASTSGYGGGYTF	TGTGCCAGCACTTCGGGCTACGGGGGTGGCTACACCTTC
TRBV4-2	TRBJ2-2	TRBD2	NA	CASSQDTGGPGELFF	TGTGCCAGCAGCCAAGATACGGGGGGGCCCGGGGAGCTGTTTTTT
TRBV28	TRBJ1-2	NA	NA	CASSEPRTSRGGYTF	TGTGCCAGCAGCGAACCTAGGACATCCCGAGGCGGCTACACCTTC
TRBV27	TRBJ1-5	NA	NA	CASSLQGTNQPQHF	TGTGCCAGCAGTTTACAGGGAACTAATCAGCCCCAGCATTTT
TRBV6-5	TRBJ1-4	TRBD1	NA	CASRDRLGEKLFF	TGTGCCAGCAGGGACAGGTTGGGGGAAAAACTGTTTTTT
TRBV2	TRBJ1-2	NA	NA	CASSGTAEAYGYTF	TGTGCCAGCAGTGGGACAGCCGAGGCCTATGGCTACACCTTC
TRBV3-1/TRBV3-2	TRBJ1-2	TRBD1	once	CASSLLTGGAEGYTF	TGTGCCAGCAGCCTACTCACAGGGGGCGCCGAAGGCTACACCTTC
TRBV28	TRBJ1-5	NA	NA	CASSVNNQPQHF	TGTGCCAGCAGTGTCAACAATCAGCCCCAGCATTTT
TRBV11-3	TRBJ1-2	NA	NA	CASSPRSGYGYTF	TGTGCCAGCAGCCCCCGATCGGGCTATGGCTACACCTTC
TRBV3-1/TRBV3-2	TRBJ1-2	NA	NA	CASSQGGGSYYGYTF	TGTGCCAGCAGCCAGGGAGGAGGGAGCTACTATGGCTACACCTTC
TRBV5-6	TRBJ1-2	TRBD1	NA	CASSLRQGAGGYTF	TGTGCCAGCAGCTTAAGACAGGGGGCTGGGGGCTACACCTTC
TRBV27	TRBJ2-5	NA	NA	CASSVKGSQETQYF	TGTGCCAGCAGTGTCAAGGGGTCCCAAGAGACCCAGTACTTC
TRBV10-3	TRBJ2-1	TRBD2	once	CAISESMAGDYNEQFF	TGTGCCATCAGTGAGTCGATGGCGGGAGACTACAATGAGCAGTTCTTC
TRBV18	TRBJ2-2	NA	NA	CASSRRSNTGELFF	TGTGCCAGCTCACGTCGTTCGAACACCGGGGAGCTGTTTTTT
TRBV11-3	TRBJ2-1	NA	NA	CASSLPPRGYEQFF	TGTGCCAGCAGCCTCCCCCCTAGGGGTTATGAGCAGTTCTTC
TRBV7-9	TRBJ1-6	NA	NA	CASSLEGGIGYNSPLHF	TGTGCCAGCAGCTTAGAGGGGGGGATCGGCTATAATTCACCCCTCCACTTT
TRBV19	TRBJ1-4	NA	NA	CASSMDSGYGNEKLFF	TGTGCCAGTAGTATGGACAGTGGTTATGGGAATGAAAAACTGTTTTTT
TRBV29-1	TRBJ1-4	NA	NA	CSVLNEKLFF	TGCAGCGTCCTCAATGAAAAACTGTTTTTT
TRBV24-1	TRBJ1-2	NA	few	CATRPNPGHGYTF	TGTGCCACCAGGCCGAACCCAGGGCATGGCTACACCTTC
TRBV11-2	TRBJ1-5	NA	NA	CASSTGAGEEQPQHF	TGTGCCAGCAGCACCGGAGCAGGGGAAGAGCAGCCCCAGCATTTT
TRBV5-4	TRBJ2-5	NA	NA	CASSFVLRGGRVVQETQYF	TGTGCCAGCAGCTTTGTTTTGCGTGGAGGGCGGGTGGTCCAAGAGACCCAGTACTTC
TRBV9	TRBJ2-2	TRBD2	NA	CASSDRLAGGLGTGELFF	TGTGCCAGCAGCGACCGACTAGCGGGAGGACTGGGGACCGGGGAGCTGTTTTTT
TRBV5-6	TRBJ1-1	NA	NA	CASSLAVSGAEAFF	TGTGCCAGCAGCTTGGCGGTCAGCGGAGCTGAAGCTTTCTTT
TRBV19	TRBJ2-1	TRBD2	NA	CASSTVAGDYNEQFF	TGTGCCAGTAGTACCGTAGCGGGGGATTACAATGAGCAGTTCTTC
TRBV7-6	TRBJ2-3	TRBD2	NA	CASSSLAGEGTQYF	TGTGCCAGCAGCTCACTAGCGGGGGAGGGTACGCAGTATTTT
TRBV28	TRBJ1-2	NA	NA	CASSSLGNYGYTF	TGTGCCAGCAGCTCCCTCGGGAACTATGGCTACACCTTC
TRBV2	TRBJ1-2	NA	NA	CATKGEYYGYTF	TGTGCCACCAAGGGGGAATACTATGGCTACACCTTC